Listed below are T cell receptor beta chains from one sample, sequenced in a study of blood T cell repertoires in COVID-19. The assay was immunoSEQ multiplex PCR, and TCRdb's table has in-frame clones only and misses some. The sample lists a few hundred thousand clones, around 87% seen once, with 2.1% in the top ten. Source material: peripheral blood. The receptors derive from a woman aged 60-75 years with COVID-19, enrolled during active disease. CDR3s include the opening cysteine and the closing phenylalanine or tryptophan. The D gene is left open where the match is weak. The listing skips clone size in some rows; elsewhere it reads once, few, many or a size class.

j_gene: TRBJ1-1; d_gene: NA; v_gene: TRBV5-1; abundance: NA; CDR3nt: TGCGCCAGCAGCCCTGGGGGCGTGAACACTGAAGCTTTCTTT; CDR3aa: CASSPGGVNTEAFF
j_gene: TRBJ2-5; d_gene: NA; v_gene: TRBV25-1; abundance: NA; CDR3nt: TGTGCCAGCAGTGAGCCCCTCCTACAGGGCCACCAAGAGACCCAGTACTTC; CDR3aa: CASSEPLLQGHQETQYF
j_gene: TRBJ1-4; d_gene: TRBD1; v_gene: TRBV6-5; abundance: once; CDR3nt: TGTGCCAGCAGCCCGGACAGGACTTATGGAAAACTGTTTTTT; CDR3aa: CASSPDRTYGKLFF
j_gene: TRBJ1-2; d_gene: NA; v_gene: TRBV5-1; abundance: NA; CDR3nt: TGCGCCAGCAGTTTTGACAGCGACCTTGGCTACACCTTC; CDR3aa: CASSFDSDLGYTF
j_gene: TRBJ1-2; d_gene: TRBD1; v_gene: TRBV5-1; abundance: NA; CDR3nt: TGCGCCAGCAGTTTTACCGGGACAGGGACCGTCTATGGCTACACCTTC; CDR3aa: CASSFTGTGTVYGYTF
j_gene: TRBJ1-1; d_gene: NA; v_gene: TRBV7-9; abundance: NA; CDR3nt: TGTGCCAGCAGCCAGACCTCGCAGGTGAACACTGAAGCTTTCTTT; CDR3aa: CASSQTSQVNTEAFF
j_gene: TRBJ1-6; d_gene: NA; v_gene: TRBV5-6; abundance: NA; CDR3nt: TGTGCCAGCAGCTTGCTCGGTAATTCACCCCTCCACTTT; CDR3aa: CASSLLGNSPLHF
j_gene: TRBJ1-6; d_gene: TRBD1; v_gene: TRBV19; abundance: once; CDR3nt: TGTGCCAGTAGTGTCGGGACAGGAGTTAATTCACCCCTCCACTTT; CDR3aa: CASSVGTGVNSPLHF
j_gene: TRBJ1-2; d_gene: NA; v_gene: TRBV27; abundance: NA; CDR3nt: TGTGCCAGCAGTTTAAGCGGGCTCTATGGCTACACCTTC; CDR3aa: CASSLSGLYGYTF
j_gene: TRBJ1-1; d_gene: NA; v_gene: TRBV7-2; abundance: once; CDR3nt: TGTGCCAGCAGCTCAGGGAACAGGGTTGGCACTGAAGCTTTCTTT; CDR3aa: CASSSGNRVGTEAFF
j_gene: TRBJ2-1; d_gene: TRBD1; v_gene: TRBV18; abundance: NA; CDR3nt: TGTGCCAGCTCACCCGTGACACAGGGGGACGAGCAGTTCTTC; CDR3aa: CASSPVTQGDEQFF
j_gene: TRBJ1-1; d_gene: TRBD1; v_gene: TRBV7-9; abundance: NA; CDR3nt: TGTGCCAGCAGTCGAGACAGGGGGCGAAATGAAGCTTTCTTT; CDR3aa: CASSRDRGRNEAFF
j_gene: TRBJ1-2; d_gene: NA; v_gene: TRBV2; abundance: NA; CDR3nt: TGTGCCAGCAGGTACGCAGGGTATGGCTACACCTTC; CDR3aa: CASRYAGYGYTF
j_gene: TRBJ1-2; d_gene: TRBD1; v_gene: TRBV19; abundance: NA; CDR3nt: TGTGCCAGTAGTAGCTGGGACAGTACTAACTATGGCTACACCTTC; CDR3aa: CASSSWDSTNYGYTF
j_gene: TRBJ1-3; d_gene: NA; v_gene: TRBV18; abundance: NA; CDR3nt: TGTGCCAGCTCACCACCACAGGGTGCAGTCCGAAACACCATATATTTT; CDR3aa: CASSPPQGAVRNTIYF
j_gene: TRBJ1-1; d_gene: NA; v_gene: TRBV12-3/TRBV12-4; abundance: NA; CDR3nt: TGTGCCAGCAGTTCAGGAGGGGAAGCTTTCTTT; CDR3aa: CASSSGGEAFF
j_gene: TRBJ2-7; d_gene: TRBD1; v_gene: TRBV5-1; abundance: NA; CDR3nt: TGCGCCAGCAGCACCCTACAGGGGGGCCACGAGCAGTACTTC; CDR3aa: CASSTLQGGHEQYF
j_gene: TRBJ2-7; d_gene: NA; v_gene: TRBV7-2; abundance: NA; CDR3nt: TGTGCCAGCAGCTTAGTGGTACTAAGGGGGAACGAGCAGTACTTC; CDR3aa: CASSLVVLRGNEQYF
j_gene: TRBJ2-7; d_gene: TRBD1; v_gene: TRBV6-5; abundance: NA; CDR3nt: TGTGCCAGCAGTTACTCGGGGACAGGGAATTACGAGCAGTACTTC; CDR3aa: CASSYSGTGNYEQYF
j_gene: TRBJ1-5; d_gene: NA; v_gene: TRBV18; abundance: NA; CDR3nt: TGTGCCAGCTCACCAGGGCCCAATCAGCCCCAGCATTTT; CDR3aa: CASSPGPNQPQHF
j_gene: TRBJ1-1; d_gene: NA; v_gene: TRBV18; abundance: NA; CDR3nt: TGTGCCAGCTCACCAGGGAACAGGCAGAACACTGAAGCTTTCTTT; CDR3aa: CASSPGNRQNTEAFF
j_gene: TRBJ1-6; d_gene: TRBD1; v_gene: TRBV7-2; abundance: NA; CDR3nt: TGTGCCAGCAGCTTAGCGCAGGGGGCGCATTCACCCCTCCACTTT; CDR3aa: CASSLAQGAHSPLHF
j_gene: TRBJ1-2; d_gene: NA; v_gene: TRBV27; abundance: NA; CDR3nt: TGTGCCAGCAAACTCCTTCAGGGGACTAACTATGGCTACACCTTC; CDR3aa: CASKLLQGTNYGYTF
j_gene: TRBJ2-5; d_gene: NA; v_gene: TRBV7-2; abundance: once; CDR3nt: TGTGCCAGCAGCTTAGCGGGGGGACTCAGGGAGACCCAGTACTTC; CDR3aa: CASSLAGGLRETQYF
j_gene: TRBJ2-1; d_gene: NA; v_gene: TRBV7-3; abundance: few; CDR3nt: TGTGCCAGCAGCTTATTGAGCGGTGAGCAGTTCTTC; CDR3aa: CASSLLSGEQFF
j_gene: TRBJ2-1; d_gene: TRBD2; v_gene: TRBV7-9; abundance: NA; CDR3nt: TGTGCCAGCAGCTCTAGCGGGGGGGCCGATGAGCAGTTCTTC; CDR3aa: CASSSSGGADEQFF
j_gene: TRBJ1-1; d_gene: NA; v_gene: TRBV2; abundance: NA; CDR3nt: TGTGCCAGCGAGGGACAACCGAACACTGAAGCTTTCTTT; CDR3aa: CASEGQPNTEAFF
j_gene: TRBJ1-2; d_gene: NA; v_gene: TRBV5-3; abundance: NA; CDR3nt: TGTGCCAGAAGCTTGGTGCCGTCAGCGCCCGCGACAGGTGTCCGCTACACCTTC; CDR3aa: CARSLVPSAPATGVRYTF
j_gene: TRBJ2-7; d_gene: NA; v_gene: TRBV5-1; abundance: NA; CDR3nt: TGCGCCAGCAGCTTGTATGCGGGGGCTGAATCCTACGAGCAGTACTTC; CDR3aa: CASSLYAGAESYEQYF
j_gene: TRBJ2-3; d_gene: NA; v_gene: TRBV30; abundance: NA; CDR3nt: TGTGCCTGGAGTTTGGACAACATATTCACAGATACGCAGTATTTT; CDR3aa: CAWSLDNIFTDTQYF
j_gene: TRBJ1-2; d_gene: TRBD1; v_gene: TRBV6-5; abundance: once; CDR3nt: TGTGCCAGCAGTTACTCTCGGACAGGTCCAGATGGCTACACCTTC; CDR3aa: CASSYSRTGPDGYTF
j_gene: TRBJ1-5; d_gene: TRBD1; v_gene: TRBV10-3; abundance: NA; CDR3nt: TGTGCCATCAGTGAGGCAGGACAGGTTCTGCCCCAGCATTTT; CDR3aa: CAISEAGQVLPQHF
j_gene: TRBJ2-7; d_gene: NA; v_gene: TRBV5-1; abundance: NA; CDR3nt: TGCGCCAGCAGCTTGGGACAGAGCTCCTACGAGCAGTACTTC; CDR3aa: CASSLGQSSYEQYF
j_gene: TRBJ2-6; d_gene: NA; v_gene: TRBV5-1; abundance: few; CDR3nt: TGCGCCAGCAGCTTGGACAGCTCTGGGGCCAACGTCCTGACTTTC; CDR3aa: CASSLDSSGANVLTF
j_gene: TRBJ2-3; d_gene: NA; v_gene: TRBV3-1/TRBV3-2; abundance: NA; CDR3nt: TGTGCCAGCAGCCAAGTCCTGGGCCTAGCTGTGTCGGGGGATACGCAGTATTTT; CDR3aa: CASSQVLGLAVSGDTQYF
j_gene: TRBJ1-5; d_gene: NA; v_gene: TRBV28; abundance: NA; CDR3nt: TGTGCCAGCACCAACGTTCAGGGGCTTGGTCAGCCCCAGCATTTT; CDR3aa: CASTNVQGLGQPQHF
j_gene: TRBJ1-3; d_gene: NA; v_gene: TRBV7-9; abundance: once; CDR3nt: TGTGCCAGCAGCCTTAAGGGGGGGCCTGGAAACACCATATATTTT; CDR3aa: CASSLKGGPGNTIYF
j_gene: TRBJ1-2; d_gene: NA; v_gene: TRBV5-5; abundance: NA; CDR3nt: TGTGCCAGCACCCCTGGGTTTGACAGGTCCAACTATGGCTACACCTTC; CDR3aa: CASTPGFDRSNYGYTF
j_gene: TRBJ2-7; d_gene: TRBD1; v_gene: TRBV6-6; abundance: NA; CDR3nt: TGTGCCAGCAGTTACACCCCAGGGGGAAGGACCTACGAGCAGTACTTC; CDR3aa: CASSYTPGGRTYEQYF
j_gene: TRBJ2-1; d_gene: NA; v_gene: TRBV7-2; abundance: NA; CDR3nt: TGTGCCAGCAGCTCCGTTTGGCGGGGCTCCTACAATGAGCAGTTCTTC; CDR3aa: CASSSVWRGSYNEQFF
j_gene: TRBJ1-5; d_gene: NA; v_gene: TRBV6-2/TRBV6-3; abundance: NA; CDR3nt: TGTGCCAGCAGCAAAACAGGGCCCCACCAGCCCCAGCATTTT; CDR3aa: CASSKTGPHQPQHF
j_gene: TRBJ1-1; d_gene: TRBD1; v_gene: TRBV4-1; abundance: NA; CDR3nt: TGCGCCAGCAGCTCGGGACAGGGTTTTAGAACTGAAGCTTTCTTT; CDR3aa: CASSSGQGFRTEAFF
j_gene: TRBJ1-2; d_gene: NA; v_gene: TRBV5-5; abundance: few; CDR3nt: TGTGCCAGCAGCCCGGAGGTTGGCGGCTACACCTTC; CDR3aa: CASSPEVGGYTF
j_gene: TRBJ2-3; d_gene: TRBD1; v_gene: TRBV6-2/TRBV6-3; abundance: NA; CDR3nt: TGTGCCAGCAGTTACTCAACAGGGGCAGATACGCAGTATTTT; CDR3aa: CASSYSTGADTQYF
j_gene: TRBJ1-3; d_gene: TRBD1; v_gene: TRBV6-5; abundance: NA; CDR3nt: TGTGCCAGCAGCCGGACAGGGGGAAACACCATATATTTT; CDR3aa: CASSRTGGNTIYF
j_gene: TRBJ1-4; d_gene: NA; v_gene: TRBV18; abundance: NA; CDR3nt: TGTGCCAGCTCACCATTCCTAAATGAAAAACTGTTTTTT; CDR3aa: CASSPFLNEKLFF
j_gene: TRBJ1-2; d_gene: NA; v_gene: TRBV3-1/TRBV3-2; abundance: NA; CDR3nt: TGTGCCAGCAGCCAAACAAGAAGAAACTATGGCTACACCTTC; CDR3aa: CASSQTRRNYGYTF
j_gene: TRBJ2-2; d_gene: NA; v_gene: TRBV3-1/TRBV3-2; abundance: NA; CDR3nt: TGTGCCAGCAGCCCCGGACGGGGCGGGGAGCTGTTTTTT; CDR3aa: CASSPGRGGELFF
j_gene: TRBJ2-7; d_gene: TRBD2; v_gene: TRBV10-3; abundance: NA; CDR3nt: TGTGCCATCAGTGAGTCGACGGGGGGATGGGGCGAGCAGTACTTC; CDR3aa: CAISESTGGWGEQYF